The source of this TCR beta chain is a study of a mutant IDH1 vaccine in newly diagnosed glioma (dated by TCRdb to the early 2020s). General notes on the study: Across visits V03 through V10, patients got a total of eight vaccinations, given in weeks 1, 3, 5, 7, 11, 15, 19 and 23. Peripheral blood was collected at six visits: V03 (baseline), V05, V07, V10, V12 and V13. Prior to enrollment, patients had been given standard therapy consisting of radiotherapy alone, temozolomide alone, or radiochemotherapy with temozolomide, with the combination given to most patients. Vaccination started 4-6 weeks after radiotherapy alone, or was given together with temozolomide cycles in the groups whose treatment included chemotherapy. Longitudinal TCRB deep sequencing was done for 25 treated patients, wherever samples were available for exploratory analyses. Of the roughly 32 patients who were treated, around 62% were male and about 40% were female, and the mean age was approximately 40 years.

The sample's time point label is to be understood as: week 5, during vaccination. Each vaccine dose, consisting of 300 ug of a 20-mer mutant IDH1 peptide in Montanide, was administered subcutaneously with topical imiquimod. Donors had newly diagnosed WHO grade 3 or 4 IDH1-mutant astrocytomas with loss of nuclear ATRX. The samples were drawn from NOA16, a multicentre, single-arm, open-label phase I trial in Germany that tested a mutant IDH1 peptide vaccine in humans for the first time. Genomic DNA for TCRB sequencing was isolated from EDTA blood with the DNeasy Blood and Tissue Kit. This clone turned up a few times. Its antigen is still unknown. The sample holds no much larger clone one base away, and base qualities are not on file. Library prep was done by the immunoSEQ multiplex PCR assay. The hsTCRB Kit was used according to the manufacturer's protocol to amplify rearranged TCR beta chain sequences. An Illumina MiSeq was used to sequence the TCRB libraries. As for the authors' bioinformatics: The proprietary platform of the kit vendor was used for demultiplexing, trimming and gene mapping. Drawn from immuneACCESS, this table holds only the in-frame rearrangements with V and J called that TCRdb kept. Clones are partly lost; checked studies trace under half to an unresolved V gene and leave the rest unexplained. The V and J calls and the clone size are those of that table, but D and trimming were determined from the DNA. The sample yields 60,000 or so clones; around 84% were counted once. The leading ten clones occupy 6.5% to 9% of the sample.

The paper's findings and limits, for the study overall: Immune responses induced by the vaccine were seen in 90% to 95% of patients across multiple MHC alleles. According to the authors, sample limitations meant that analyses of patient blood samples could not be reproduced. PBMC samples for TCRB deep sequencing were selected based on availability. Changes in the top peripheral T cell clonotypes picked up by TCRB sequencing did not appear to be linked to pseudoprogression.

V and J lose 0 bases and 5 bases, and a span of 10 bases separates them. Per the germline V gene (reference sequence), SEHNR is the CDR1 and FQNEAQ is the CDR2. Including the terminal cysteine and phenylalanine, the CDR3 comprises 14 residues. The sequence is cut down to CDR3 DNA, 42 bases in frame from base 1. The receptor was derived from a woman between 45 and 65 years old with glioma. This sequence uses TRBV7-9 and TRBJ1-2; the best D guess is TRBD1, with 6 bases matching. This sample comprised PBMCs, obtained from a glioma patient whose treatment included an IDH1 peptide vaccine. The sequenced DNA: TGTGCCAGCAGCTTAGCTGGGACACCGTATGGCTACACCTTC. Its translation reads: CASSLAGTPYGYTF.